This T cell receptor (beta chain) derives from a study of T cell responses to AZD1222 COVID-19 vaccine. Generated by immunoSEQ multiplex PCR, the TCRdb table keeps only in-frame clones and is missing some. The sample lists over 150,000 clones; about 90% were seen once. CDR3 length: 12 amino acids. V lost 4 bases to trimming and J lost 4 bases, with 8 bases between them. CDR1 and CDR2 (germline): MNHEY, SVGEGT. The genes are TRBV6-2 or TRBV6-3 and TRBJ2-7, with D maybe TRBD2 (5 bases). The sample consisted of peripheral blood, taken on day 0 of MenACWY control vaccination. The origin of this receptor is an adult in good health. CDR3 DNA: TGTGCCAGCAGTTCGGGAAGTTACGAGCAGTACTTC. This sequence encodes CASSSGSYEQYF.